The text below deals with one T cell receptor (beta chain). This sample is part of a study of blood T cell repertoires in COVID-19. About the study: The origin of the acute and convalescent COVID-19 samples was the United States, Italy and Spain. Sources were T cells, B-cell-depleted T cells, or PBMCs; the material itself was cDNA or gDNA.

In the original analysis: Counts of nucleated cells, estimated from reference gene primer amplification, were obtained. Data came from immunoSEQ multiplex PCR; TCRdb stores just in-frame clones and leaves some out. That table gives V, J and clone size, and the DNA gave D and trimming. The table includes about 140,000 clones, less than 90% detected once. Trimming took off 0 bases at V and 0 bases at J, with 16 bases between the two ends. There are 18 residues in the CDR3. CDR1 SGDLS and CDR2 YYNGEE come from the germline V gene. The chain is built from TRBV9 and TRBJ1-3; D remains ambiguous. The TCR sequence derives from a man in his forties with acute COVID-19. Material for sequencing was PBMCs or T cells enriched from blood (not recorded which). CDR3 in DNA: TGTGCCAGCAGCGTAGCTACGAACAGCCTTACCTCTGGAAACACCATATATTTT. Translation gives CASSVATNSLTSGNTIYF. Filled out from reference TRBV9 and TRBJ1-3, the complete variable domain reads DSGVTQTPKHLITATGQRVTLRCSPRSGDLSVYWYQQSLDQGLQFLIQYYNGEERAKGNILERFSAQQFPDLHSELNLSSLELGDSALYFCASSVATNSLTSGNTIYFGEGSWLTVV.